A selection of T cell receptor beta chains follows, all from one sample in a study of a mutant IDH1 vaccine in newly diagnosed glioma. Clones were read by immunoSEQ multiplex PCR, and TCRdb kept only the in-frame ones, dropping some. The sample lists roughly 70,000 clones, around 86% seen once, with roughly 2.8% in the top ten. Specimen: PBMCs, collected from a glioma patient treated with radiotherapy, temozolomide or both. These receptors all come from a man younger than 40 with glioma. Both conserved end residues are part of each CDR3. A D gene is named only where the DNA matches it firmly. Only part of the rows carry a size: once, few, many, or a class if the clone is expanded.

TRBV7-9,.,TRBJ2-7,few,CASSLVHGVRDEQYF,TGTGCCAGCAGCTTAGTTCACGGGGTTCGGGACGAGCAGTACTTC
TRBV5-1,.,TRBJ2-7,few,CASSLVIGVGEQYF,TGCGCCAGCAGCTTGGTTATTGGGGTCGGCGAGCAGTACTTC
TRBV18,.,TRBJ1-1,.,CASSRNRDPTEAFF,TGTGCCAGCTCTCGCAACAGGGACCCCACTGAAGCTTTCTTT
TRBV5-1,TRBD1,TRBJ1-6,.,CASSPRAGTGLSPLHF,TGCGCCAGCAGCCCCAGAGCCGGGACAGGGCTTTCACCCCTCCACTTT
TRBV2,TRBD1,TRBJ1-5,.,CASSPIQGYSNQPQHF,TGTGCCAGCAGTCCTATACAGGGGTATAGCAATCAGCCCCAGCATTTT
TRBV9,.,TRBJ1-5,.,CASSVQGDWPQHF,TGTGCCAGCAGCGTACAGGGTGACTGGCCCCAGCATTTT
TRBV18,.,TRBJ1-1,few,CASSPIFKNTEAFF,TGTGCCAGCTCACCAATCTTTAAGAACACTGAAGCTTTCTTT
TRBV10-2,.,TRBJ2-7,.,CASSVRDMWYEQYF,TGCGCCAGCAGTGTCCGGGACATGTGGTACGAGCAGTACTTC
TRBV25-1,.,TRBJ2-5,.,CASSERTGQETQYF,TGTGCCAGCAGTGAAAGAACAGGGCAAGAGACCCAGTACTTC
TRBV9,.,TRBJ2-3,.,CASRPGGTDTQYF,TGTGCCAGCAGACCCGGGGGCACAGATACGCAGTATTTT
TRBV4-1,.,TRBJ1-1,.,CASSQALSLNTEAFF,TGCGCCAGCAGCCAAGCACTCAGCTTGAACACTGAAGCTTTCTTT
TRBV27,TRBD1,TRBJ1-2,.,CASSSNIGRAGGFYGYTF,TGTGCCAGCAGTTCAAATATTGGGAGGGCAGGGGGCTTCTATGGCTACACCTTC
TRBV15,TRBD2,TRBJ2-3,.,CATSSPGGSTDTQYF,TGTGCCACCAGCAGCCCGGGGGGAAGCACAGATACGCAGTATTTT
TRBV2,.,TRBJ2-7,once,CASRNRVFPPFYEQYF,TGTGCCAGCAGGAACAGGGTTTTCCCTCCCTTTTACGAGCAGTACTTC
TRBV14,TRBD2,TRBJ2-3,once,CASSWDSGGTDTQYF,TGTGCCAGCAGCTGGGATAGCGGGGGCACAGATACGCAGTATTTT
TRBV21-1,.,TRBJ1-1,.,CASSKAEGLANTEAFF,TGTGCCAGCAGCAAAGCTGAAGGACTCGCGAACACTGAAGCTTTCTTT
TRBV28,.,TRBJ1-5,.,CASSQTRPQHF,TGTGCCAGCAGTCAAACAAGGCCCCAGCATTTT
TRBV27,.,TRBJ2-1,.,CASSLSAGLLYNEQFF,TGTGCCAGCAGTTTATCGGCGGGCCTATTGTACAATGAGCAGTTCTTC
TRBV5-1,TRBD2,TRBJ2-1,.,CASSWTDLHPGRTSGGALGEQFF,TGCGCCAGCAGCTGGACCGACCTCCATCCCGGGAGGACTAGCGGGGGGGCCTTGGGTGAGCAGTTCTTC
TRBV12-5,TRBD1,TRBJ1-1,few,CASGLAQGASNTEAFF,TGTGCTAGTGGTTTGGCTCAGGGGGCTTCGAACACTGAAGCTTTCTTT
TRBV6-9,.,TRBJ2-7,.,CASRKRGTLDYEQYF,TGTGCCAGCAGAAAACGTGGGACATTGGACTACGAGCAGTACTTC
TRBV7-9,TRBD1,TRBJ2-7,.,CASSLYQGASYEQYF,TGTGCCAGCAGCTTATATCAGGGGGCGTCCTACGAGCAGTACTTC
TRBV5-1,TRBD2,TRBJ2-3,.,CASSLGLAGGLSDTQYF,TGCGCCAGCAGCTTGGGACTAGCGGGGGGGCTTTCGGATACGCAGTATTTT
TRBV5-4,.,TRBJ2-2,.,CASSLGGGRGNTGELFF,TGTGCCAGCAGCTTGGGAGGTGGCAGGGGGAACACCGGGGAGCTGTTTTTT
TRBV6-5,.,TRBJ1-1,.,CASSPRGNTEAFF,TGTGCCAGCAGTCCCAGGGGGAACACTGAAGCTTTCTTT
TRBV13,.,TRBJ1-4,.,CASSSGSNEKLFF,TGTGCCAGCAGTTCAGGGTCTAATGAAAAACTGTTTTTT
TRBV6-1,.,TRBJ1-1,.,CASPEAVGEAFF,TGTGCCAGCCCGGAGGCGGTAGGCGAAGCTTTCTTT
TRBV13,.,TRBJ2-3,.,CASSLAGWTDTQYF,TGTGCCAGCAGCTTAGCGGGGTGGACAGATACGCAGTATTTT
TRBV7-9,.,TRBJ2-5,.,CASSSPGPAGETQYF,TGTGCCAGCAGCTCCCCCGGACCCGCAGGAGAGACCCAGTACTTC
TRBV7-9,.,TRBJ2-3,few,CASSVLSTDTQYF,TGTGCCAGCAGCGTATTGAGCACAGATACGCAGTATTTT
TRBV27,.,TRBJ2-7,once,CASSVLGERYEQYF,TGTGCCAGCAGTGTTTTGGGGGAACGCTACGAGCAGTACTTC
TRBV15,TRBD2,TRBJ2-2,.,CATSRGSGDTGELFF,TGTGCCACCAGCAGAGGGAGCGGGGACACCGGGGAGCTGTTTTTT
TRBV10-2,.,TRBJ2-5,.,CASSERGRWETQYF,TGCGCCAGCAGTGAACGAGGGCGGTGGGAGACCCAGTACTTC
TRBV6-1,.,TRBJ1-3,.,CASSEALEGFGNTIYF,TGTGCCAGCAGTGAAGCCTTGGAGGGGTTCGGAAACACCATATATTTT
TRBV19,.,TRBJ1-2,.,CASSMGYGYTF,TGTGCCAGTAGTATGGGCTATGGCTACACCTTC